These 14 T cell receptor beta chains were all obtained from the same sample, sequenced in a study of beta chain features in type 1 diabetes. The whole isolated RNA underwent reverse transcription, so sequencing captured expressed TCRB transcripts. Some clones are missing from TCRdb's copy, which holds only in-frame ones; the method was immunoSEQ multiplex PCR. The sample lists around 140,000 clones; over 9.5% were seen once. The sequencing sample was made of naive CD4+ T cells from blood. The origin of the receptors is a man younger than 35 in good health.

The rearrangement joins TRBV10-3 to TRBJ2-7; a possible D gene is TRBD1 (6 bases). Germline loops: CDR1 ENHRY, CDR2 SYGVKD. This CDR3 has 13 amino acids. The CDR3 here is CANRRQGNREQYF. CDR3 nucleotides: TGTGCTAACAGGCGTCAGGGGAATCGGGAGCAGTACTTC.

The rearrangement links TRBV10-3 to TRBJ2-2; 16 bases agree with TRBD2. The CDR3 is 19 residues long. V shed 5 bases and J 7 bases; nucleotides not matched to a gene: 13. Germline CDR1 and CDR2: ENHRY and SYGVKD. Here the CDR3 DNA reads TGTGCCATCAGTCGCGTCGGGACTAGCGGGGGGGCTCGAGACGGGGAGCTGTTTTTT. As protein: CAISRVGTSGGARDGELFF.

This clone has a count of ten or more. The rearrangement links TRBV7-9 to TRBJ2-5, with D possibly TRBD2 on 5 matching bases. V lost 5 bases and J 7 bases, leaving 14 bases between the germline ends. The CDR3 covers 13 residues. Germline V lookup: CDR1 SEHNR, CDR2 FQNEAQ (reference sequence). This CDR3 reads CASSVGLTGTQYF. The DNA of the CDR3 is TGTGCCAGCAGCGTCGGACTGACGGGGACCCAGTACTTC.

This clone was picked up a small number of times. The chain uses TRBV19 and TRBJ1-4; 7 bases line up with TRBD1. V shed 8 bases, J shed 7 bases, and the junction held 13 bases outside the gene matches. This CDR3 is built from 15 residues. Germline loops: CDR1 LNHDA, CDR2 SQIVND (reference sequence). CDR3 amino acids: CASGTARRRGEKLFF. The CDR3 bases are TGTGCCAGTGGGACAGCGAGGAGGAGAGGTGAAAAACTGTTTTTT.

The chain joins TRBV19 to TRBJ1-2, with 9 nucleotides matching TRBD1. The CDR3 extends over 16 amino acids. CDR1 and CDR2 (germline): LNHDA, SQIVND (reference sequence). V lost 6 bases to trimming and J lost 1 base; unmatched junction nucleotides: 9. The CDR3 nucleotides are TGTGCCAGTAGGGGGGACAGGGCCGGCGTTAACTATGGCTACACCTTC. Translating gives CASRGDRAGVNYGYTF. Supplemented by reference TRBV19 and TRBJ1-2, the full variable domain reads DGGITQSPKYLFRKEGQNVTLSCEQNLNHDAMYWYRQDPGQGLRLIYYSQIVNDFQKGDIAEGYSVSREKKESFPLTVTSAQKNPTAFYLCASRGDRAGVNYGYTFGSGTRLTVV.

This clone showed up many times. The genes are TRBV7-9 and TRBJ2-7; a possible D gene is TRBD1 (6 bases). Germline lookup yields CDR1 SEHNR and CDR2 FQNEAQ (reference sequence). The V end was cut by 0 bases, the J end by 2 bases, with 11 bases between. The CDR3 has 15 residues. DNA for the CDR3: TGTGCCAGCAGCTTAGCTTCAGGGGTTACCTACGAGCAGTACTTC. It specifies CASSLASGVTYEQYF. The variable domain in full, with the rest retrieved from reference TRBV7-9 and TRBJ2-7, is DTGVSQNPRHKITKRGQNVTFRCDPISEHNRLYWYRQTLGQGPEFLTYFQNEAQLEKSRLLSDRFSAERPKGSFSTLEIQRTEQGDSAMYLCASSLASGVTYEQYFGPGTRLTVT.

The table lists this clone with many counts. V and J are TRBV4-2 and TRBJ2-2, with a possible D match to TRBD1 (5 bases). CDR1 LGHNA and CDR2 YNFKEQ come from the germline V gene. This CDR3 comprises 16 residues. V lost 0 bases to trimming and J lost 4 bases, with 12 bases between them. The CDR3 protein is CASSQDLGHLTGELFF. Here the CDR3 DNA reads TGTGCCAGCAGCCAAGATCTAGGACATCTCACCGGGGAGCTGTTTTTT.

The chain links TRBV7-8 to TRBJ2-7; 7 nucleotides align to TRBD1. There are 14 residues in the CDR3. V dropped 1 base and J dropped 2; count of bases not matched to a gene: 2. The germline V gene has CDR1 SGHVS and CDR2 FQNEAQ. In nucleotides, the CDR3 is TGTGCCAGCAGCTTAGGGGGACAGACCTACGAGCAGTACTTC. Translation gives CASSLGGQTYEQYF.

V gene TRBV7-2 combines with J gene TRBJ2-5; 9 positions match TRBD1. The V segment lost 5 bases and the J segment 1 base; nucleotides outside the gene matches: 5. CDR3 length: 15 amino acids. Germline assignment: CDR1 SGHTA and CDR2 FQGNSA. CDR3: CASSRGQGLQETQYF. The DNA of the CDR3 is TGTGCCAGCAGCAGGGGACAGGGTCTCCAAGAGACCCAGTACTTC. Together with reference TRBV7-2 and TRBJ2-5, the CDR3 gives the full variable domain: GAGVSQSPSNKVTEKGKDVELRCDPISGHTALYWYRQSLGQGLEFLIYFQGNSAPDKSGLPSDRFSAERTGGSVSTLTIQRTQQEDSAVYLCASSRGQGLQETQYFGPGTRLLVL.

The chain has TRBV19 and TRBJ2-1, with 9 bases lining up with TRBD1. V dropped 4 bases and J dropped 3; count of bases not matched to a gene: 7. Germline CDR1 LNHDA, CDR2 SQIVND (reference sequence). CDR3 length: 16 residues. Here the CDR3 reads CASSNGGTGIYNEQFF. The DNA for the CDR3 is TGTGCCAGTAGTAACGGCGGGACAGGGATCTACAATGAGCAGTTCTTC.

There are a few counts of this clone. V usage is TRBV5-6 and J usage is TRBJ1-1; D is unclear. Germline V lookup: CDR1 SGHDT, CDR2 YYEEEE. This CDR3 is built from 15 residues. V was clipped by 0 bases and J by 4 bases, with 13 bases between them. CDR3 coding DNA: TGTGCCAGCAGCTTGGTGGATCCAGGTCGCACTGAAGCTTTCTTT. Encoded protein: CASSLVDPGRTEAFF.

The gene calls are TRBV28 and TRBJ1-2; unclear D gene. Trimming shortened V by 7 bases and J by 0 bases, and 9 bases separated the two germline ends. Germline V gene data show CDR1 as MDHEN and CDR2 as SYDVKM. The CDR3 has 13 residues. The CDR3 is CASTMTTNYGYTF. In nucleotides, the CDR3 is TGTGCCAGCACAATGACAACTAACTATGGCTACACCTTC.

This chain uses TRBV19 with TRBJ1-5; a possible D gene is TRBD1 (6 bases). The CDR3 sequence is 15 residues long. Germline V gene sequence: CDR1 LNHDA, CDR2 SQIVND (reference sequence). V was cut by 0 bases and J by 8 bases, with 14 bases left in between. The CDR3 loop is CASSIEDSPGKPQHF. The DNA of the CDR3 is TGTGCCAGTAGTATAGAGGACAGCCCGGGGAAGCCCCAGCATTTT.

The chain recombines TRBV5-1 with TRBJ2-2; tentative D call: TRBD2 (7 bases). Germline V gives CDR1 SGHRS, CDR2 YFSETQ. V was clipped by 6 bases and J by 3 bases, with 18 bases between them. The CDR3 is 16 residues long. The CDR3 is CASKVLAGADTGELFF. As DNA, the CDR3 is TGCGCCAGCAAAGTCCTGGCGGGGGCCGACACCGGGGAGCTGTTTTTT.